These 2 T cell receptor beta chains originate from one sample sequenced in a study of blood T cell repertoires in COVID-19. TCRdb keeps only in-frame clones here, not all; method: immunoSEQ multiplex PCR. Of under 250,000 clones listed, around four fifths are singletons. Specimen: peripheral blood. The source is a woman in her seventies with active or convalescent COVID-19.

The chain is built from TRBV11-3 and TRBJ2-1; 11 bases agree with TRBD2. V was pared by 4 bases and J by 6 bases, with 8 bases of the junction left unmatched. The CDR3 consists of 16 residues. From germline, CDR1 is SGHNT and CDR2 YENEEA. CDR3 sequence reads: CASSSTSGGSANEQFF. CDR3 coding DNA: TGTGCCAGCAGCTCCACTAGCGGGGGTTCCGCCAATGAGCAGTTCTTC.

The CDR3 DNA is TGTGCCAGCAGCTGGGTTAGCGGGAGGAGGTGCACCGGGGAGCTGTTTTTT. Translated: CASSWVSGRRCTGELFF. The chain uses TRBV12-1 and TRBJ2-2; no DNA check was done on the table's D call, TRBD2. TRBV12-1 is a documented pseudogene. This CDR3 is built from 17 residues.